The present T cell receptor beta chain was sequenced within a study of identical twins. Using its own MiXCR run on the 5' RACE reads, TCRdb lists one record per CDR3 protein. The sample carries under 900,000 distinct CDR3 sequences, about 20% recorded once. The V gene end was trimmed by 3 bases and the J gene end by 2 bases; junction bases not matched to a gene: 14. Germline V gene lookup returns CDR1 LNHNV and CDR2 YYDKDF (reference sequence). This CDR3 region has 18 residues. Separately, the same data were catalogued under a study of T cells expressing NK-cell markers. That paper adds: One of eight sequenced donors was HCMV-seronegative; the other seven were seropositive. In about six donors, dominant CD3+CD56+NKG2C+ clonotypes ranked among the top 10 CD8+ clonotypes.

The J gene is TRBJ2-3, the V gene TRBV15; TRBD1 matches at 7 bases. Sequencing was carried out using PBMCs. This clonotype was obtained from a young woman in good health. For the CDR3, the DNA is TGTGCCACCAGCAGCGAGACCTACAGACAGGGCAACACAGATACGCAGTATTTT. Encoded protein: CATSSETYRQGNTDTQYF.